The 26 T cell receptor beta chains below were found in one sample sequenced in a study of CD8 T cells in Susac syndrome. RNA, at roughly 0.5 to 1 ug, was reverse transcribed with random hexamers. MiXCR, run by TCRdb on the immunoSEQ multiplex PCR reads, gives a single entry per CDR3 protein. The sample consists of approximately 200,000 distinct CDR3 sequences, just under 95% of them appearing once. Specimen: CD4+ T cells from PBMCs. Every receptor here comes from a human donor with multiple sclerosis.

V is TRBV12-3 or TRBV12-4 and J is TRBJ2-1; a possible D gene is TRBD1 (6 bases). V was cut by 6 bases and J by 0 bases, with 9 bases left in between. The CDR3 spans 14 residues. The CDR3 region is CASRRTASYNEQFF. The DNA of the CDR3 is TGTGCCAGCAGGAGGACAGCCTCCTACAATGAGCAGTTCTTC.

V usage is TRBV6-5 and J usage is TRBJ1-4, with 10 bases that match TRBD1. The germline V gene encodes CDR1 MNHEY and CDR2 SVGAGI. This CDR3 is 16 amino acids long. Unmatched junction bases numbered 3, after V lost 0 bases and J lost 5 bases. In DNA, the CDR3 is TGTGCCAGCAGTTACTCAAGGACAGGGGGGAATGAAAAACTGTTTTTT. Protein: CASSYSRTGGNEKLFF.

The chain links TRBV20-1 to TRBJ1-1; 7 nucleotides line up with TRBD1. The CDR3 covers 15 residues. V gave up 6 bases and J gave up 0 bases; unmatched junction bases: 10. Germline V CDR1 and CDR2: DFQATT, SNEGSKA (reference sequence). CDR3 nucleotides: TGCAGTGCCAGGAGGGGACAGCCAATGAACACTGAAGCTTTCTTT. As protein: CSARRGQPMNTEAFF.

This chain connects TRBV5-1 to TRBJ1-2; D may be TRBD1 (5 bases). Trimming took off 0 bases at V and 3 bases at J, with 9 bases between the two ends. The length of the CDR3 is 14 residues. Germline values: CDR1 SGHRS, CDR2 YFSETQ. CDR3 in amino acids: CASSLEGRDYGYTF. In nucleotides, the CDR3 is TGCGCCAGCAGCTTGGAGGGCAGGGACTATGGCTACACCTTC.

This clonotype was observed a single time. The CDR3 spells CASSSANNSPLHF. For the CDR3, the DNA is TGTGCCAGCAGCTCCGCTAATAATTCACCCCTCCACTTT. The rearrangement links TRBV11-2 to TRBJ1-6, with D hard to call. This CDR3 spans 13 amino acids. Germline CDR1 is SGHAT and CDR2 is FQNNGV. Trimming shortened V by 4 bases and J by 5 bases, and 6 bases separated the two germline ends.

The chain employs TRBV30 and TRBJ2-2; perhaps TRBD2 as D (5 bases). CDR3 length: 15 residues. Germline-derived CDR1 and CDR2 are GTSNPN and SVGIG (reference sequence). V was pared by 4 bases and J by 5 bases, with 17 bases between. CDR3 DNA: TGTGCCTGGATTCGAGAGGGTAGTGGGACCGGGGAGCTGTTTTTT. It encodes CAWIREGSGTGELFF. Filled out from reference TRBV30 and TRBJ2-2, the complete variable domain reads SQTIHQWPATLVQPVGSPLSLECTVEGTSNPNLYWYRQAAGRGLQLLFYSVGIGQISSEVPQNLSASRPQDRQFILSSKKLLLSDSGFYLCAWIREGSGTGELFFGEGSRLTVL.

A note on this clonotype: A read error may account for a junction end that differs from germline. V usage is TRBV4-1 and J usage is TRBJ2-5, with 7 bases identical to TRBD2. The CDR3 sequence is 14 residues long. Germline values: CDR1 MGHRA, CDR2 YSYEKL. The CDR3 sequence: CASSQEGLDETQCF. CDR3 DNA sequence: TGCGCCAGCAGCCAGGAAGGACTAGATGAGACCCAGTGCTTC.

V is TRBV7-3 and J is TRBJ2-3, with D perhaps matching TRBD2 (6 bases). There are 14 residues in the CDR3. Trimming removed 5 bases from V and 3 bases from J, with 12 bases in between. Per germline, CDR1 SGHTA and CDR2 FQGTGA. CDR3 in DNA: TGTGCCAGCAGCCGAAACGGGGGTACAGATACGCAGTATTTT. Its translation: CASSRNGGTDTQYF.

The table lists this clonotype with a few counts. This sequence joins TRBV7-2 and TRBJ2-3, with D possibly TRBD2 on 6 matching bases. The CDR3 spans 14 residues. CDR1 is SGHTA, CDR2 FQGNSA, per germline. Trimming removed 3 bases at V and 6 bases at J, with 13 bases between. DNA for the CDR3: TGTGCCAGCAGCTTGGGACTGGCCTCGGATACGCAGTATTTT. Translation gives CASSLGLASDTQYF. Full variable domain (rest looked up from reference TRBV7-2 and TRBJ2-3): GAGVSQSPSNKVTEKGKDVELRCDPISGHTALYWYRQSLGQGLEFLIYFQGNSAPDKSGLPSDRFSAERTGGSVSTLTIQRTQQEDSAVYLCASSLGLASDTQYFGPGTRLTVL.

The CDR3 coding sequence is TGCAGCGTTGAAGAAGCCGGAAACACTGAAGCTTTCTTT. Amino acid sequence: CSVEEAGNTEAFF. The rearrangement links TRBV29-1 to TRBJ1-1; no firm D call. The ends were cut back, 0 bases at V and 2 bases at J, with 7 bases in the middle. The CDR3 consists of 13 residues. Per the germline V gene, CDR1 is SQVTM and CDR2 is ANQGSEA.

The chain is built from TRBV29-1 and TRBJ2-7; 7 positions agree with TRBD1. CDR3 length: 15 amino acids. V shed 0 bases, J shed 2 bases, and the junction held 7 bases outside the gene matches. Looked up from germline, CDR1 is SQVTM and CDR2 is ANQGSEA. The CDR3 spells CSVEDPTGSPYEQYV. The CDR3 DNA reads as TGCAGCGTTGAAGATCCGACAGGGAGTCCCTACGAGCAGTACGTC.

The chain has TRBV6-2 or TRBV6-3 and TRBJ2-1, with D possibly matching TRBD2 (7 bases). The V end was cut by 8 bases, the J end by 5 bases, with 13 bases between. There are 13 residues in the CDR3. CDR1 is MNHEY and CDR2 is SVGEGT in the germline V gene. The CDR3 loop reads CASGGAIHNEQFF. The CDR3 DNA sequence: TGTGCCAGCGGGGGGGCCATCCACAATGAGCAGTTCTTC.

This CDR3 reads CAISLDRGEQYV. CDR3 coding DNA: TGTGCCATCAGCCTCGACAGGGGCGAGCAGTACGTC. V and J are TRBV10-3 and TRBJ2-7; 8 positions match TRBD1. From germline, CDR1 is ENHRY and CDR2 SYGVKD. This CDR3 has 12 residues. Losses at the gene ends were 6 bases for V and 6 bases for J; bases not matched to a gene: 4.

This clonotype was seen a single time. This chain joins TRBV30 and TRBJ1-1, with D possibly TRBD1 on 5 matching bases. There are 12 residues in the CDR3. Trimming pared 4 bases from V and 5 bases from J, leaving 11 bases between. Germline V gives CDR1 GTSNPN, CDR2 SVGIG (reference sequence). The CDR3 is CAWMSGGTEAFF. For the CDR3, the DNA is TGTGCCTGGATGTCGGGGGGAACTGAAGCTTTCTTT.

The genes are TRBV19 and TRBJ1-5, with D maybe TRBD1 (5 bases). The CDR3 has 13 residues. V shed 7 bases and J shed 4 bases, with 11 bases lying between them. Germline assignment: CDR1 LNHDA and CDR2 SQIVND (reference sequence). CDR3 loop: CASTDGGNQPQHF. In nucleotides, the CDR3 is TGTGCCAGTACCGATGGGGGTAATCAGCCCCAGCATTTT.

This clonotype was recorded a few times. The chain links TRBV27 to TRBJ1-2, with D maybe TRBD1 (5 bases). This CDR3 is 13 amino acids long. V lost 2 bases to trimming and J lost 4 bases, with 8 bases between them. Germline CDR1 reads MNHEY; CDR2 reads SMNVEV (reference sequence). Written as DNA, the CDR3 is TGTGCCAGCAGTTTACTGGGGGGCTATGGCTACACCTTC. Translating gives CASSLLGGYGYTF.

V is TRBV20-1 and J is TRBJ2-7, with 11 bases fitting TRBD1. Germline lookup yields CDR1 DFQATT and CDR2 SNEGSKA (reference sequence). The CDR3 contains 14 residues. Trimming cost V 2 bases and J 4 bases; bases outside gene matches: 4. CDR3 amino acids: CSARSGTGGYEQYV. For the CDR3, the DNA is TGCAGTGCTAGATCCGGGACAGGGGGATACGAGCAGTACGTC.

V is TRBV29-1 and J is TRBJ1-2, with a possible D match to TRBD1 (6 bases). Per germline, CDR1 SQVTM and CDR2 ANQGSEA. The V end was cut by 2 bases, the J end by 3 bases, with 16 bases between. CDR3 length: 15 residues. CDR3 sequence: CSVESAGVIYYGYTF. In DNA form, the CDR3 reads TGCAGCGTTGAATCAGCAGGGGTTATATACTATGGCTACACCTTC.

The V and J genes are TRBV3-1 and TRBJ1-2; D remains ambiguous. Per the germline V gene, CDR1 is LGHDT and CDR2 is YNNKEL (reference sequence). The CDR3 has 13 amino acids. V lost 0 bases and J 5 bases, leaving 7 bases between the germline ends. CDR3 residues: CASSQDGTYGYTF. CDR3 sequence (DNA): TGTGCCAGCAGCCAAGATGGAACGTATGGCTACACCTTC.

This clonotype was found once. The rearrangement links TRBV9 to TRBJ1-1, with a weak D call TRBD1 (6 bases). The CDR3 covers 14 residues. The germline CDR1 and CDR2 sequences are SGDLS and YYNGEE. Deletions cut 1 base from V and 0 bases from J, with 7 bases between. CDR3 nucleotides: TGTGCCAGCAGCGTAAACAGGGTGAACACTGAAGCTTTCTTT. Its protein product is CASSVNRVNTEAFF.

This clonotype was detected only once. The chain joins TRBV30 to TRBJ2-3; 8 nucleotides match TRBD1. The germline CDR1 and CDR2 sequences are GTSNPN and SVGIG (reference sequence). Trimming cost V 2 bases and J 2 bases; bases outside gene matches: 6. This CDR3 comprises 15 residues. The chain's CDR3 is CAWSPGQGDTDTQYF. As DNA, the CDR3 is TGTGCCTGGAGTCCCGGACAGGGTGACACAGATACGCAGTATTTT.

This chain links TRBV9 with TRBJ2-3; TRBD2 matches 8 bases. This CDR3 is 15 amino acids long. V trimming: 4 bases; J trimming: 5 bases; junction bases outside the gene matches: 9. Germline values: CDR1 SGDLS, CDR2 YYNGEE. The CDR3 DNA is TGTGCCAGCAGCCTTAGCGGGGAGCGGAGAGATACGCAGTATTTT. Its translation is CASSLSGERRDTQYF.

The rearrangement links TRBV29-1 to TRBJ2-1; tentatively, D is TRBD2 (6 bases). V was shortened by 7 bases and J by 2 bases, with 12 bases between the two germline ends. CDR3 length: 13 amino acids. From germline, CDR1 is SQVTM and CDR2 ANQGSEA. The CDR3 DNA is TGCAGCGGGGAGGAAGGGGCCTACAATGAGCAGTTCTTC. The encoded protein is CSGEEGAYNEQFF.

The CDR3 reads CASSFTPQDYGYTF. The CDR3 DNA reads TGCGCCAGCAGCTTCACCCCCCAGGACTATGGCTACACCTTC. The chain has TRBV5-1 and TRBJ1-2, with unresolved D. The CDR3 consists of 14 residues. V lost 2 bases, J lost 3 bases, and 11 bases lay in between. Germline assignment: CDR1 SGHRS and CDR2 YFSETQ.

The V call is TRBV18, the J call TRBJ1-5, with unresolved D. CDR3 length: 14 amino acids. The germline V and J ends were trimmed by 2 bases and 4 bases, with 9 bases remaining between them. Germline V gene sequence: CDR1 KGHSH, CDR2 LQKENI. The CDR3 reads CASSPIGENQPQHF. In DNA form, the CDR3 reads TGTGCCAGCTCACCAATTGGGGAGAATCAGCCCCAGCATTTT. The full variable domain, rest sourced from reference TRBV18 and TRBJ1-5, is NAGVMQNPRHLVRRRGQEARLRCSPMKGHSHVYWYRQLPEEGLKFMVYLQKENIIDESGMPKERFSAEFPKEGPSILRIQQVVRGDSAAYFCASSPIGENQPQHFGDGTRLSIL.

This chain uses TRBV2 with TRBJ1-1, with 7 nucleotides matching TRBD1. This CDR3 region has 13 residues. J was trimmed by 4 bases and V by 7 bases; bases with no gene match: 6. The germline CDR1 and CDR2 sequences are SNHLY and FYNNEI. The CDR3 protein is CASNLQGSTEAFF. CDR3 DNA sequence: TGTGCCAGCAACTTACAGGGGAGCACTGAAGCTTTCTTT.